This note documents a single T cell receptor (beta chain) sequence. This sample stems from a study of beta chain features in type 1 diabetes. Sequencing targeted expressed TCRB transcripts, as all isolated RNA had been reverse transcribed. Method: immunoSEQ multiplex PCR; TCRdb's copy keeps in-frame clones and lacks some. This sample carries 500,000 to 700,000 clones, 15% to 17% of them seen once, and the ten largest clones take more than 0.08%. This CDR3 contains 14 residues. V was trimmed by 4 bases and J by 9 bases, leaving 16 bases between them. Germline CDR1 reads MDHEN; CDR2 reads SYDVKM. This TCR was sampled from a young man in good health. The V and J genes are TRBV28 and TRBJ2-1, with no clear D. The specimen was naive CD4+ T cells from blood. The CDR3 bases are TGTGCCAGCAGTTCAACAGTGGTAATTGGTGAGCAGTTCTTC. This gives the protein CASSSTVVIGEQFF.